This T cell receptor beta chain came from a study of early T cells in non-severe SARS-CoV-2 infection. Study details: Bulk RNA from unsorted whole blood was sequenced; chains were unpaired.

A note on this clonotype: What it binds is unknown.

Findings of the study overall: Anti-spike CD8 responses were favored by VDJdb matching, which missed private and CD4 specificities.

Each CDR3 protein is one row after TCRdb ran MiXCR on the 5' RACE reads. The top ten hold more than 8.5% of the sample, which has 50,000 or so distinct CDR3 sequences, about 12% seen once. This clonotype was obtained from an adult who was a healthcare worker with PCR-confirmed SARS-CoV-2 infection or an uninfected control (not recorded which). The specimen was whole blood.

CDR3 coding DNA: TGTGCCAGTAGTTTATCAGGACTGTTCCACGCGCAGTATTTT. It specifies CASSLSGLFHAQYF. V usage is TRBV19 and J usage is TRBJ2-3; D is possibly TRBD2 (5 bases). Germline lookup yields CDR1 LNHDA and CDR2 SQIVND (reference sequence). Trimming took 5 bases from V and 10 from J, leaving 19 bases between them. The length of the CDR3 is 14 residues.